This TCR beta chain was recorded in a study of blood T cell repertoires in COVID-19. Measured with immunoSEQ multiplex PCR; TCRdb has only the in-frame clones, and not every one. The sample lists hundreds of thousands of clones, around 87% occurring once. The V end was cut by 5 bases, the J end by 4 bases, with 19 bases between. The CDR3 spans 16 residues. CDR1 LNHDA and CDR2 SQIVND come from the germline V gene (reference sequence). The material sequenced was peripheral blood. The chain combines TRBV19 with TRBJ2-3, with D perhaps TRBD2 (5 bases). This clonotype was sampled from a woman between 45 and 60 years old with COVID-19, enrolled during active disease. CDR3 DNA sequence: TGTGCCAGTAGTGTCCGACTACCCCAGAGAGCAGATACGCAGTATTTT. This sequence encodes CASSVRLPQRADTQYF.